Listed below are T cell receptor beta chains from one sample, sequenced in a study of cytomegalovirus exposure and HLA in healthy donors. Here immunoSEQ multiplex PCR was the method, and the copy in TCRdb shows in-frame clones only, minus some. The sample has over 150,000 clones, roughly 80% seen once. Input material: PBMCs. The receptors were sampled from a woman aged 45-60 years in good health and CMV-seropositive. Both conserved end residues are part of each CDR3. The D gene is left open where the match is weak. Clone sizes are given selectively: once, few, many, or a class where the clone is expanded.

TRBJ2-1,TRBD2,TRBV4-1,-,TGCGCCAGCAGCCAGCCCTCTAGCGGGGTTTACAATGAGCAGTTCTTC,CASSQPSSGVYNEQFF
TRBJ1-1,TRBD1,TRBV11-1,-,TGTGCCAGCAGCTTAGCGACAGGGACCATAGGGCTGAACACTGAAGCTTTCTTT,CASSLATGTIGLNTEAFF
TRBJ1-1,TRBD1,TRBV5-5,-,TGTGCCAGCAGCTGGGGACAGGGCCAGAACACTGAAGCTTTCTTT,CASSWGQGQNTEAFF
TRBJ2-1,-,TRBV9,-,TGTGCCAGCAGCGTAGATCGAGATGAGCAGTTCTTC,CASSVDRDEQFF
TRBJ1-6,-,TRBV2,-,TGTGCCAGCGGATTAGGGGTACAGGGTTTATGGTCACCCCTCCACTTT,CASGLGVQGLWSPLHF
TRBJ2-3,TRBD2,TRBV7-6,-,TGTGCCAGCAGCTCAACACTAGCGGGACGCACAGATACGCAGTATTTT,CASSSTLAGRTDTQYF
TRBJ2-1,TRBD2,TRBV15,-,TGTGCCACCACCGGGACTAGCGGGCTTAGCTCCTACAATGAGCAGTTCTTC,CATTGTSGLSSYNEQFF
TRBJ1-5,TRBD1,TRBV6-1,-,TGTGCCAGCAGTGGGGGACAGGGGTTGAATCAGCCCCAGCATTTT,CASSGGQGLNQPQHF
TRBJ1-2,-,TRBV19,-,TGTGCCAGTAGTAACCGGGACACCACGGGCTACACCTTC,CASSNRDTTGYTF
TRBJ1-6,-,TRBV7-9,-,TGTGCCAGCAGCCAAGCAGGGCTATCACCCCTCCACTTT,CASSQAGLSPLHF
TRBJ2-7,-,TRBV30,-,TGTGCCTGGAGAGGCGGGGGCGCCTACGAGCAGTACTTC,CAWRGGGAYEQYF
TRBJ2-5,TRBD1,TRBV6-6,few,TGTGCCAGCATCGAGGACAGGGGCATTAAAGAGACCCAGTACTTC,CASIEDRGIKETQYF
TRBJ2-7,TRBD2,TRBV6-6,-,TGTGCCAGCAGGCCCACTAGCGGCAGCTCCTACGAGCAGTACTTC,CASRPTSGSSYEQYF
TRBJ2-7,TRBD2,TRBV7-6,-,TGTGCCAGCAGCTTACTTGGCGGGGGGCCGGGGGGCACCGAGCAGTACTTC,CASSLLGGGPGGTEQYF
TRBJ1-2,TRBD1,TRBV16,few,TGTGCCAGCAGCCAGTCCAAGGGGGCCAATGGCTACACCTTC,CASSQSKGANGYTF
TRBJ1-1,-,TRBV15,-,TGTGCCACCAGCAGAGGTTGGGACTCTGAAGCTTTCTTT,CATSRGWDSEAFF
TRBJ2-1,-,TRBV6-5,large,TGTGCCAGCAGCCATTACAGGGAGCCCTACAATGAGCAGTTCTTC,CASSHYREPYNEQFF
TRBJ1-3,-,TRBV2,-,TGTGCCAGCAGTGGGAGTGTCACCATATATTTT,CASSGSVTIYF
TRBJ2-7,-,TRBV11-2,-,TGTGCCAGCACAGGGGTTGTCGAGCAGTACTTC,CASTGVVEQYF
TRBJ2-7,-,TRBV4-1,few,TGCGCCAGCAGCCAAGCGATCGTCGGGTCCTACGAGCAGTACTTC,CASSQAIVGSYEQYF
TRBJ2-1,-,TRBV28,-,TGTGCCAGCAGTTTACTAGCGAGTGATGAGCAGTTCTTC,CASSLLASDEQFF
TRBJ1-4,-,TRBV6-6,-,TGTGCCAGCACCCCGTACAGGGCAAATGAAAAACTGTTTTTT,CASTPYRANEKLFF
TRBJ2-1,TRBD2,TRBV9,-,TGTGCCAGCAGCGTAGGGGGGCGCGGGGGGCCAAATGAGCAGTTCTTC,CASSVGGRGGPNEQFF
TRBJ2-3,TRBD2,TRBV6-1,-,TGTGCCAGCAGTCCACGACTAGCGACAGATACGCAGTATTTT,CASSPRLATDTQYF
TRBJ1-1,-,TRBV6-5,-,TGTGCCAGCAGGGAGACGCGTTGGACTGAAGCTTTCTTT,CASRETRWTEAFF